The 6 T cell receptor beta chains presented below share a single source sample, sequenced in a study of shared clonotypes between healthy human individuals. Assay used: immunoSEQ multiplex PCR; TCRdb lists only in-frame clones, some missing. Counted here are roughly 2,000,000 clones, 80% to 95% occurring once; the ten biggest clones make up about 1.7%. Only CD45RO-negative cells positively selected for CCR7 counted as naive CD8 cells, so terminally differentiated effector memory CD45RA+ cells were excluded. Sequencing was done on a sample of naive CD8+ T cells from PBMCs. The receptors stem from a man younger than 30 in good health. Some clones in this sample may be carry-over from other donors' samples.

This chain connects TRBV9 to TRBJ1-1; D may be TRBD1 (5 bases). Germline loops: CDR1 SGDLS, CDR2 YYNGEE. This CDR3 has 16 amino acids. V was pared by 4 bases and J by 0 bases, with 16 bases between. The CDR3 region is CASSPNRIRMNTEAFF. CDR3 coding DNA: TGTGCCAGCAGCCCAAACAGGATCCGCATGAACACTGAAGCTTTCTTT.

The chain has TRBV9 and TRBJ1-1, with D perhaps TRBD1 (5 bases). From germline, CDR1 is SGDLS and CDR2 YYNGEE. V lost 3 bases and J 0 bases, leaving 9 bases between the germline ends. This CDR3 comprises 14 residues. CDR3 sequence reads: CASSGGTVNTEAFF. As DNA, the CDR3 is TGTGCCAGCAGCGGGGGGACCGTGAACACTGAAGCTTTCTTT.

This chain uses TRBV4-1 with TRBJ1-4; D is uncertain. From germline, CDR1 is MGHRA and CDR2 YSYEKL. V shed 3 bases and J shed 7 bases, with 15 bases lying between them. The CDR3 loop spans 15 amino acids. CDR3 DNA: TGCGCCAGCAGCCAGGCTTCGAAAGGTGGTGAAAAACTGTTTTTT. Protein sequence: CASSQASKGGEKLFF.

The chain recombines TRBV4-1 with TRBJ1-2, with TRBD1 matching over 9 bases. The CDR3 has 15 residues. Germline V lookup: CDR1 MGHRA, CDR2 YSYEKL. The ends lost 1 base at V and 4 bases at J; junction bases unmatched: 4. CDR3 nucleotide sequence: TGCGCCAGCAGCCAAGGTGGGGACAGGGTCTATGGCTACACCTTC. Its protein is CASSQGGDRVYGYTF.

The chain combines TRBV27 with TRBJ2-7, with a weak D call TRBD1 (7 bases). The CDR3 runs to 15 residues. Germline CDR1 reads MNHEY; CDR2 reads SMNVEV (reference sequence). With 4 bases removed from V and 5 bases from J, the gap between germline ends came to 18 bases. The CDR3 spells CASSSPRTGEDEQYF. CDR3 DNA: TGTGCCAGCAGTTCCCCTCGAACAGGGGAGGACGAGCAGTACTTC.

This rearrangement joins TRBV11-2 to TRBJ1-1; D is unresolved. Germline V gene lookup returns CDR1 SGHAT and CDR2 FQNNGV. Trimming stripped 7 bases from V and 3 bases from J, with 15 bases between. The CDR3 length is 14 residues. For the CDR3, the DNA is TGTGCCAGCAAGACGAGCTATCGGGACACTGAAGCTTTCTTT. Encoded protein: CASKTSYRDTEAFF.